These T cell receptor beta chains were read from a single sample in a study of CXCR3-negative and CXCR3-positive naive CD8 T cells. After re-calling the 5' RACE reads, TCRdb lists one entry per CDR3 protein, DNA absent. Its listing shows about 62,000 distinct CDR3 sequences. Sequencing input: naive CXCR3- CD8+ T cells from blood. The origin of the receptors is a human donor in good health. Some clones in this sample may be carry-over from other donors' samples. Both conserved end residues are part of each CDR3.

CDR3 protein	J gene	V gene
CASSLTGAGELFF	TRBJ2-2	TRBV7-3
CSARGRESYEQYF	TRBJ2-7	TRBV20-1
CSAPSGTGDNSPLHF	TRBJ1-6	TRBV20-1
CASSLGLGLNTEAFF	TRBJ1-1	TRBV7-9
CATSSPQGYTEAFF	TRBJ1-1	TRBV15
CASSPQGGGSYEQYF	TRBJ2-7	TRBV4-1
CASSPLRGTEAFF	TRBJ1-1	TRBV7-9
CSVEWAGGQETQYF	TRBJ2-5	TRBV29-1
CSASGRGGSYNEQFF	TRBJ2-1	TRBV20-1
CASSITPLGGSYNEQFF	TRBJ2-1	TRBV7-3
CSARDGRTEQETQYF	TRBJ2-5	TRBV20-1
CASSDIQERPNEQFF	TRBJ2-1	TRBV2
CASTHGEEQYF	TRBJ2-7	TRBV25-1
CASSFDYTEAFF	TRBJ1-1	TRBV5-1
CASSYGELEETQYF	TRBJ2-5	TRBV5-5
CSATREGSTEAFF	TRBJ1-1	TRBV20-1
CASSYSRVEENTEAFF	TRBJ1-1	TRBV6-2/TRBV6-3
CASSPDGMQAFF	TRBJ1-1	TRBV12-3/TRBV12-4
CAWSAGRWGVDTEAFF	TRBJ1-1	TRBV30
CASSQDGGNQPQHF	TRBJ1-5	TRBV3-1
CASSPRDRTNTGELFF	TRBJ2-2	TRBV28
CASSFVTGRTEAFF	TRBJ1-1	TRBV7-9
CASSYSAGYNSPLHF	TRBJ1-6	TRBV6-5
CASSESAGDLYEQYF	TRBJ2-7	TRBV2
CASSYSGGVQETQYF	TRBJ2-5	TRBV6-5
CASSISRNEQFF	TRBJ2-1	TRBV5-1
CATSRDSGARAQETQYF	TRBJ2-5	TRBV15
CASSQGTGTGSYEQYF	TRBJ2-7	TRBV4-1
CSASLHPGLLSSYEQYF	TRBJ2-7	TRBV20-1
CSARDSFGLAGGRASTDTQYF	TRBJ2-3	TRBV20-1
CSARDLGQLRIAYNEQFF	TRBJ2-1	TRBV20-1
CASHWGNTEAFF	TRBJ1-1	TRBV28
CASSLLAGGPHEQYF	TRBJ2-7	TRBV7-2
CASSPPETSGRHEQYF	TRBJ2-7	TRBV13
CAHEASGELFF	TRBJ2-2	TRBV10-3
CASSLLAGPGNEQFF	TRBJ2-1	TRBV7-6
CSTAGAAEAFF	TRBJ1-1	TRBV29-1
CASSQGLRDKRSYEQYF	TRBJ2-7	TRBV4-1
CASSPTSGRTDTQYF	TRBJ2-3	TRBV7-9
CSARSPSVISSYEQYF	TRBJ2-7	TRBV20-1
CASSQERGRRMNTEAFF	TRBJ1-1	TRBV4-3
CSAREGLPGGDEQYF	TRBJ2-7	TRBV20-1
CASSLILAGTDTQYF	TRBJ2-3	TRBV7-2
CASSLAGVRKNIQYF	TRBJ2-4	TRBV2
CASSKEGTAYGYTF	TRBJ1-2	TRBV21-1
CSAREDGNEQFF	TRBJ2-1	TRBV20-1
CASSLHSGTSRVAFF	TRBJ1-1	TRBV14
CASSLIQQETQYF	TRBJ2-5	TRBV5-5
CASSPPENTEAFF	TRBJ1-1	TRBV7-9
CASSQDSGQGETYGYTF	TRBJ1-2	TRBV4-1
CASSQGQGAGETQYF	TRBJ2-5	TRBV27
CSARVLDGTNYGYTF	TRBJ1-2	TRBV20-1
CATSPDRGGNQPQHF	TRBJ1-5	TRBV15
CASSFGDGTEAFF	TRBJ1-1	TRBV12-3/TRBV12-4